This TCR beta chain was sequenced during a study of post-analysis software for immune sequencing data. At the level of the study: Recorded subtypes: relapsing-remitting, secondary progressive, progressive-relapsing; some patients unannotated.

This clonotype was observed at least ten times. Its antigen is currently unknown. In germline, CDR1 is SGHAT, CDR2 FQNNGV. Unmatched junction bases numbered 2, after V lost 7 bases and J lost 2 bases. The CDR3 runs 12 residues. Study-wide points: Normalized Chao1 diversity was significantly lower in multiple sclerosis patients than in controls. With F measure, samples from one preparation batch clustered together strongly. Roughly 5 TRBV segments occurring more often in patients than controls included TRBV5-6, TRBV5-1 and TRBV20-1.

Every TCR beta cDNA library bore unique molecular identifiers. Input populations of roughly 0.85 to 11 million T cells gave rise to some 500,000 cDNA molecules. Each CDR3 protein is one row after TCRdb ran MiXCR on the PCR reads. The sample records hundreds of thousands of distinct CDR3 sequences, roughly 30% being singletons. The chain uses TRBV11-2 and TRBJ2-7; the match to TRBD1 covers 7 bases. Specimen: blood. This sequence was found in a girl aged 10 to 17 with multiple sclerosis. CDR3 residues: CASTGGTYEQYF. In nucleotides, the CDR3 is TGTGCCAGCACAGGGGGTACCTACGAGCAGTACTTC.